The T cell receptor (beta chain) described here comes from a study of blood T cell repertoires in COVID-19. About the study: PBMCs, B-cell-depleted T cells, or T cells provided the cDNA or gDNA that made up the material.

This clone was recorded a few times. Sequencing used immunoSEQ multiplex PCR; TCRdb keeps in-frame clones, though not all of them. The table lists about 110,000 clones, over 65% of them singletons. Germline values: CDR1 SNHLY, CDR2 FYNNEI. V was pared by 4 bases and J by 1 base, with 17 bases between. This CDR3 contains 16 residues. The sample taken for sequencing was peripheral blood. The genes are TRBV2 and TRBJ2-7, with a weak D call TRBD2 (7 bases). The receptor's source is a man at least 80 years old with COVID-19, enrolled during active disease. The CDR3 DNA reads TGTGCCAGCAGTGGGCCCTGGGGAGGGGGGTCCTACGAGCAGTACTTC. Protein product: CASSGPWGGGSYEQYF.